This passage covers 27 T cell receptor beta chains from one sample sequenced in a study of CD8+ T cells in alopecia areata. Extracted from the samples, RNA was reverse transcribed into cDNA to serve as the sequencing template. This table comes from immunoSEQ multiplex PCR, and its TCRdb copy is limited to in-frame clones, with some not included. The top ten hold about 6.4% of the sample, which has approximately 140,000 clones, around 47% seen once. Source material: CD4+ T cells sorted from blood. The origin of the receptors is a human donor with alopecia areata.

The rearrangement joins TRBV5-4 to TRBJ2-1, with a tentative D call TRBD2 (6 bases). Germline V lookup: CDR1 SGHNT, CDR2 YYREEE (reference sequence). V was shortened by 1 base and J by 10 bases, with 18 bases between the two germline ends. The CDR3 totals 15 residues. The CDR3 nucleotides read TGTGCCAGCAGCTTGCCGCTATCGCGGGACGGGGAGCAGTTCTTC. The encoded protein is CASSLPLSRDGEQFF.

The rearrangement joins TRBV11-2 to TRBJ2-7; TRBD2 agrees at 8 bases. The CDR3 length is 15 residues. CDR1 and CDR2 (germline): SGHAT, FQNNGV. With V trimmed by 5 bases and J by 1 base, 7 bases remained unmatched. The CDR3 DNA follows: TGTGCCAGCAGCCCCTTAGCGGGAAAATCCTACGAGCAGTACTTC. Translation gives CASSPLAGKSYEQYF.

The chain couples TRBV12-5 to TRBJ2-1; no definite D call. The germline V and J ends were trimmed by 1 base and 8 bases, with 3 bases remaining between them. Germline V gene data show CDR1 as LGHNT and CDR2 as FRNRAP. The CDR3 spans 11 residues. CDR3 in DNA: TGTGCTAGTGGTTTGGAGTATGAGCAGTTCTTC. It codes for CASGLEYEQFF. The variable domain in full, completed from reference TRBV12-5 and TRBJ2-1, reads DARVTQTPRHKVTEMGQEVTMRCQPILGHNTVFWYRQTMMQGLELLAYFRNRAPLDDSGMPKDRFSAEMPDATLATLKIQPSEPRDSAVYFCASGLEYEQFFGPGTRLTVL.

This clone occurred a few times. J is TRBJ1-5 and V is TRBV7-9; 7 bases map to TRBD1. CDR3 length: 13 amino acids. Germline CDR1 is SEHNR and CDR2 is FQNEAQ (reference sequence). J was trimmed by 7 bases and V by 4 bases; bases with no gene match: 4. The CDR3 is CASSSRGEQPQHF. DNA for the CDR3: TGTGCCAGCAGCTCCAGGGGGGAGCAGCCCCAGCATTTT.

The CDR3 here is CAWSVGGVRGYEQYF. As DNA, the CDR3 is TGTGCCTGGAGTGTAGGGGGTGTTAGGGGATACGAGCAGTACTTC. This rearrangement joins TRBV30 to TRBJ2-7; tentatively, D is TRBD1 (6 bases). Trimming pared 0 bases from V and 4 bases from J, leaving 16 bases between. CDR3 length equals 15 residues. CDR1 is GTSNPN and CDR2 is SVGIG in the germline V gene (reference sequence).

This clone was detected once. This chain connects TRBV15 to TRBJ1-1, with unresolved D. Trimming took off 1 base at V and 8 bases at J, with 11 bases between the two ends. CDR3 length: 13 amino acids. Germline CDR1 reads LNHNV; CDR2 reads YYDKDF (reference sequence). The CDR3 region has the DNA TGTGCCACCAGCAGAGTACTATTCTCCGAAGCTTTCTTT. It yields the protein CATSRVLFSEAFF.

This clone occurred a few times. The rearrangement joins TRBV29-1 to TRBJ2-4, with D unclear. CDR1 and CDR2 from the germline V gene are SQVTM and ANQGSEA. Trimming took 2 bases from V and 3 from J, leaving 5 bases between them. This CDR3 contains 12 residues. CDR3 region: CSVELSKNIQYF. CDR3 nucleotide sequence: TGCAGCGTTGAACTAAGCAAAAACATTCAGTACTTC.

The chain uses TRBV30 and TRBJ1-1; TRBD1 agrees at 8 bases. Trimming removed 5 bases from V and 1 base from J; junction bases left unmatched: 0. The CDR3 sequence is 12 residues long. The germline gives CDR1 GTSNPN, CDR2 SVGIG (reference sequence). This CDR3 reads CAWDRGNTEAFF. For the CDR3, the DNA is TGTGCCTGGGACAGGGGGAACACTGAAGCTTTCTTT. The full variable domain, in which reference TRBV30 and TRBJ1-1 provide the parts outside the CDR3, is SQTIHQWPATLVQPVGSPLSLECTVEGTSNPNLYWYRQAAGRGLQLLFYSVGIGQISSEVPQNLSASRPQDRQFILSSKKLLLSDSGFYLCAWDRGNTEAFFGQGTRLTVV.

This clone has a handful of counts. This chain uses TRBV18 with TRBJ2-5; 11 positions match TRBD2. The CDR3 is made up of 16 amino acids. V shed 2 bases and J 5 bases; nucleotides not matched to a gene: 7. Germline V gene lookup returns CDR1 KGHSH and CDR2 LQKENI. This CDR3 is CASSPLTSGTHETQYF. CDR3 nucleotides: TGTGCCAGCTCACCATTGACTAGCGGGACCCACGAGACCCAGTACTTC. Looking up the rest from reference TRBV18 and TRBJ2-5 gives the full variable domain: NAGVMQNPRHLVRRRGQEARLRCSPMKGHSHVYWYRQLPEEGLKFMVYLQKENIIDESGMPKERFSAEFPKEGPSILRIQQVVRGDSAAYFCASSPLTSGTHETQYFGPGTRLLVL.

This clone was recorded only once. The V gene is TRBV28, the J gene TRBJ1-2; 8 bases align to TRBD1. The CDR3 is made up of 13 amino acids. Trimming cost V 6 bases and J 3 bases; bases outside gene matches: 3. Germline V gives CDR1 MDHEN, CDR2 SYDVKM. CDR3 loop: CASSPRGHYGYTF. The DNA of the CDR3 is TGTGCCAGCAGCCCCAGGGGGCACTATGGCTACACCTTC.

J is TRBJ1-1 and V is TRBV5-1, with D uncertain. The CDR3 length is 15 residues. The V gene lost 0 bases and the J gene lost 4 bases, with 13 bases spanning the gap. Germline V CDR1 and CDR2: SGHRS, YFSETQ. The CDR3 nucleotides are TGCGCCAGCAGCTTGGTAAGGGCGGCGGGCACTGAAGCTTTCTTT. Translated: CASSLVRAAGTEAFF.

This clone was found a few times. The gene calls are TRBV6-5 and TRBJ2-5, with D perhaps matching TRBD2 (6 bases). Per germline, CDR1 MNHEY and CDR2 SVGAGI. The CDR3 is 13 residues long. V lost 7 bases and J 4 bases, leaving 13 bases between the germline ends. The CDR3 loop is CASKVAAGETQYF. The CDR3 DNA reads TGTGCCAGCAAGGTAGCGGCGGGAGAGACCCAGTACTTC.

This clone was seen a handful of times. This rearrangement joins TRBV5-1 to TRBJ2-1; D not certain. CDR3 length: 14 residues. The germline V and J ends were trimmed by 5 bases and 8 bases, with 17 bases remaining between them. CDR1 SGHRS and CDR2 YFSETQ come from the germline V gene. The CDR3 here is CASSSVAGVDEQFF. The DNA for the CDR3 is TGCGCCAGCAGTTCGGTAGCTGGCGTCGATGAGCAGTTCTTC.

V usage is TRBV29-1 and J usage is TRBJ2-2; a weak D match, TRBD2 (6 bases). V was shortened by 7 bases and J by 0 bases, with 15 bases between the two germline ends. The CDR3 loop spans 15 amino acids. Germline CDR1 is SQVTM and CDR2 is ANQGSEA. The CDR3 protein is CSGRIGGTNTGELFF. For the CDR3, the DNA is TGCAGCGGGCGAATAGGAGGGACGAACACCGGGGAGCTGTTTTTT.

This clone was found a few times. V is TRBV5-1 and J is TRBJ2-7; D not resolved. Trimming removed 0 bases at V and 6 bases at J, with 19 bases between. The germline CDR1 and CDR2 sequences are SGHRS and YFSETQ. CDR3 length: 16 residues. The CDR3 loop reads CASSLDFRPPRGEQYF. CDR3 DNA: TGCGCCAGCAGCTTGGATTTTCGTCCCCCTCGTGGCGAGCAGTACTTC.

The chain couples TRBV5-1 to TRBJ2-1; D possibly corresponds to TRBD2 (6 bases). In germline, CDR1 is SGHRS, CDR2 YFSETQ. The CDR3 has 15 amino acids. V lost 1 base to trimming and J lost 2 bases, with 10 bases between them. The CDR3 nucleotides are TGCGCCAGCAGCTTGAGGAGCGGGCCCTACAATGAGCAGTTCTTC. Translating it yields CASSLRSGPYNEQFF.

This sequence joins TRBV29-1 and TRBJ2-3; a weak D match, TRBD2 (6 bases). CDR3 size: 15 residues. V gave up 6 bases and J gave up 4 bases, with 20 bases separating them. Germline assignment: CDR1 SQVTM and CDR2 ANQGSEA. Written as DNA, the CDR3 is TGCAGCGTCTCTCCGGGACTCCAAGGGCCAGATACGCAGTATTTT. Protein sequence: CSVSPGLQGPDTQYF.

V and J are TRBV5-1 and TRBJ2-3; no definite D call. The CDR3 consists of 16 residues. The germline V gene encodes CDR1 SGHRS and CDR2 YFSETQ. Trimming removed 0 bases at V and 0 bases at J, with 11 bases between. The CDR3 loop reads CASSLARRSSTDTQYF. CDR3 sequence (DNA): TGCGCCAGCAGCTTGGCCAGGCGATCTAGCACAGATACGCAGTATTTT.

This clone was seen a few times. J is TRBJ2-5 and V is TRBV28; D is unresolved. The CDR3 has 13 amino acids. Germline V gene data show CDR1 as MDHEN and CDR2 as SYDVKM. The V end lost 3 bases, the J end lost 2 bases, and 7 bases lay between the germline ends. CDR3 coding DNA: TGTGCCAGCAGTTTTAATCGGCAAGAGACCCAGTACTTC. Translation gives CASSFNRQETQYF.

CDR3 loop: CASSPLGTYEQYF. The CDR3 DNA is TGTGCCAGCTCACCACTCGGAACCTACGAGCAGTACTTC. The chain recombines TRBV18 with TRBJ2-7, with D uncertain. The germline CDR1 and CDR2 sequences are KGHSH and LQKENI. The CDR3 has 13 amino acids. Trimming left V 1 base short and J 2 bases short, with 6 bases between. Combining the CDR3 with reference TRBV18 and TRBJ2-7 gives the whole variable domain NAGVMQNPRHLVRRRGQEARLRCSPMKGHSHVYWYRQLPEEGLKFMVYLQKENIIDESGMPKERFSAEFPKEGPSILRIQQVVRGDSAAYFCASSPLGTYEQYFGPGTRLTVT.

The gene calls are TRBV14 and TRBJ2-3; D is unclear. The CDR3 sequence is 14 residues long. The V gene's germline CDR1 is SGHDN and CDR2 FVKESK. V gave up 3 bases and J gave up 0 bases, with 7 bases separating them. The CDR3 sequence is CASSHQPSTDTQYF. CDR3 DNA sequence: TGTGCCAGCAGCCACCAGCCCAGCACAGATACGCAGTATTTT.

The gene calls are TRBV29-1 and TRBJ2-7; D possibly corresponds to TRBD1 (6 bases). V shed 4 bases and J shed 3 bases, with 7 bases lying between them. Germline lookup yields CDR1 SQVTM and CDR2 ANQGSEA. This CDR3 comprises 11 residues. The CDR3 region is CSVATGYEQYF. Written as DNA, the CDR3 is TGCAGCGTTGCGACAGGCTACGAGCAGTACTTC.

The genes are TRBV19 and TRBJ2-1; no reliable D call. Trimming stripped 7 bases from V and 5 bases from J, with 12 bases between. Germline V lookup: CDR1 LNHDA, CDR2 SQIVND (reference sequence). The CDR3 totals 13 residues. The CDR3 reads CASTPPANNEQFF. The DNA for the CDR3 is TGTGCCAGTACCCCCCCTGCCAACAATGAGCAGTTCTTC.

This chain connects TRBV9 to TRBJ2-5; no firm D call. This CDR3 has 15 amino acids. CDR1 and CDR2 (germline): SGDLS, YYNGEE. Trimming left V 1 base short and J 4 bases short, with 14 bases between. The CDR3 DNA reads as TGTGCCAGCAGCGTAAGGCCCACTTGGGGAGAGACCCAGTACTTC. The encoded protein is CASSVRPTWGETQYF.

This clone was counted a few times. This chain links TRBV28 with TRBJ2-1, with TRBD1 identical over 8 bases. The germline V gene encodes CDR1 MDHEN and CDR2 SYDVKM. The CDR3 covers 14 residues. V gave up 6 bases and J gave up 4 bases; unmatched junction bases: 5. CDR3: CASRAGQVYNEQFF. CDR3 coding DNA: TGTGCCAGCAGGGCGGGACAGGTGTACAATGAGCAGTTCTTC.

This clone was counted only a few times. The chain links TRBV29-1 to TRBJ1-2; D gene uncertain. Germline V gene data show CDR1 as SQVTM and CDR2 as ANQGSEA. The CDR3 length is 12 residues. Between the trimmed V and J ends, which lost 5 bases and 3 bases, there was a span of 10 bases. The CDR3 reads CSVSGSDYGYTF. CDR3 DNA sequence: TGCAGCGTTTCCGGGTCCGACTATGGCTACACCTTC.

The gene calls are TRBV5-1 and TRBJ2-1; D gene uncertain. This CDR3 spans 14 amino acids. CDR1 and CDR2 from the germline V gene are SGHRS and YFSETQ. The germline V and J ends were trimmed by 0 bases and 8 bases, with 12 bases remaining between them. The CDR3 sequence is CASSLGYGSDEQFF. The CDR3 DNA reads TGCGCCAGCAGCTTGGGGTACGGGTCCGATGAGCAGTTCTTC.